The 17 T cell receptor beta chains listed next were all sequenced from one sample in a study of T cells in Graves' hyperthyroidism and ophthalmopathy. The source material, RNA transcripts, was used to amplify TCR beta CDR3 regions. HTBI primers drove first-round RT-PCR of the TCR CDR3. TCRdb re-analysed the multiplex PCR reads in MiXCR, keeping a single row per CDR3 protein. The table has some 550,000 distinct CDR3 sequences, 15% to 20% seen once. Sequencing used blood. The receptor set was obtained from a woman aged 40 to 50 with Graves' ophthalmopathy.

This clonotype was seen ten or more times. The chain uses TRBV12-3 or TRBV12-4 and TRBJ2-1; 10 nucleotides agree with TRBD2. This CDR3 comprises 16 residues. The ends lost 5 bases at V and 7 bases at J; junction bases unmatched: 11. This CDR3 reads CASSPTSGGAWNEQFF. In DNA form, the CDR3 reads TGTGCCAGCAGTCCCACCAGCGGGGGGGCTTGGAATGAGCAGTTCTTC.

There are a few counts of this clonotype. This sequence joins TRBV29-1 and TRBJ2-1; unclear D gene. Germline CDR1 is SQVTM and CDR2 is ANQGSEA. The V gene lost 3 bases and the J gene lost 6 bases, with 12 bases spanning the gap. The CDR3 loop spans 13 amino acids. The DNA for the CDR3 is TGCAGCGTTGAGAACTTTTTCGGCAATGAGCAGTTCTTC. It specifies CSVENFFGNEQFF.

This clonotype was observed a handful of times. The CDR3 loop reads CASSYVETQYF. Written as DNA, the CDR3 is TGTGCCAGCAGTTACGTAGAGACCCAGTACTTC. The V gene is TRBV6-5, the J gene TRBJ2-5; D ambiguous. Germline V gives CDR1 MNHEY, CDR2 SVGAGI. CDR3 length equals 11 residues. The ends were cut back, 2 bases at V and 4 bases at J, with 2 bases in the middle.

This sequence joins TRBV20-1 and TRBJ2-3; 7 bases agree with TRBD2. This CDR3 spans 14 amino acids. From germline, CDR1 is DFQATT and CDR2 SNEGSKA (reference sequence). The V segment lost 4 bases and the J segment 2 bases; nucleotides outside the gene matches: 6. This chain's CDR3 is CSAMGGTVTDTQYF. The CDR3 nucleotides are TGCAGTGCTATGGGAGGGACGGTCACAGATACGCAGTATTTT.

V and J are TRBV20-1 and TRBJ2-3, with TRBD2 matching over 9 bases. V lost 0 bases, J lost 2 bases, and 9 bases stayed unmatched. The CDR3 has 17 amino acids. Germline V gives CDR1 DFQATT, CDR2 SNEGSKA (reference sequence). The CDR3 region is CSARDLGGGGSTDTQYF. The CDR3 DNA reads TGCAGTGCTAGAGATCTTGGCGGGGGGGGATCCACAGATACGCAGTATTTT.

This clonotype has just a few counts. J is TRBJ2-2 and V is TRBV11-3; 10 bases are a match to TRBD1. Germline values: CDR1 SGHNT, CDR2 YENEEA. The CDR3 has 16 residues. The J segment lost 3 bases and the V segment lost 5 bases, leaving 6 bases of the junction unmatched. The CDR3 spells CASSPGTGVYTGELFF. The DNA for the CDR3 is TGTGCCAGCAGCCCAGGGACAGGGGTCTACACCGGGGAGCTGTTTTTT.

The V gene is TRBV12-3 or TRBV12-4, the J gene TRBJ2-2, with 11 bases lining up with TRBD2. This CDR3 has 15 residues. Trimming removed 6 bases from V and 5 bases from J; junction bases left unmatched: 5. The CDR3 DNA follows: TGTGCCAGCAGCCGCACTAGCGGGGGAACCGGGGAGCTGTTTTTT. Its translation: CASSRTSGGTGELFF.

The chain joins TRBV6-1 to TRBJ1-1; 7 nucleotides line up with TRBD1. With V trimmed by 5 bases and J by 5 bases, 14 bases remained unmatched. The CDR3 is made up of 16 amino acids. Germline V gives CDR1 MNHNS, CDR2 SASEGT. The CDR3 here is CASSRRQGVLDTEAFF. In DNA form, the CDR3 reads TGTGCCAGCAGTAGGCGACAGGGCGTTTTGGATACTGAAGCTTTCTTT.

At least ten counts were recorded for this clonotype. The chain is built from TRBV20-1 and TRBJ2-3, with TRBD2 identical over 9 bases. Germline CDR1 is DFQATT and CDR2 is SNEGSKA (reference sequence). V was clipped by 2 bases and J by 6 bases; unmatched bases: 6. The CDR3 sequence is 14 residues long. The CDR3 reads CSARRTSVADTQYF. Here the CDR3 DNA reads TGCAGTGCTAGAAGGACTAGCGTTGCGGATACGCAGTATTTT.

There are many counts of this clonotype. For the CDR3, the DNA is TGTGCCAGCATCGGCTCTGGGGCCAACGTCCTGACTTTC. Its protein product is CASIGSGANVLTF. V is TRBV2 and J is TRBJ2-6; no definite D call. Trimming removed 7 bases at V and 0 bases at J, with 4 bases between. Germline V gene sequence: CDR1 SNHLY, CDR2 FYNNEI. The CDR3 has 13 amino acids. Supplemented by reference TRBV2 and TRBJ2-6, the full variable domain reads EPEVTQTPSHQVTQMGQEVILRCVPISNHLYFYWYRQILGQKVEFLVSFYNNEISEKSEIFDDQFSVERPDGSNFTLKIRSTKLEDSAMYFCASIGSGANVLTFGAGSRLTVL.

In DNA, the CDR3 is TGTGCCAGCAGTCCGTCGGGTAGTGGGGCAATCTACACCGGGGAGCTGTTTTTT. Translating it yields CASSPSGSGAIYTGELFF. This chain joins TRBV6-2 or TRBV6-3 and TRBJ2-2; weak D call: TRBD1 (5 bases). CDR1 MNHEY and CDR2 SVGEGT come from the germline V gene. The CDR3 contains 18 residues. The V end was cut by 5 bases, the J end by 3 bases, with 22 bases between.

The chain employs TRBV24-1 and TRBJ1-2; D is perhaps TRBD1 (6 bases). The CDR3 runs to 20 residues. Germline V CDR1 and CDR2: KGHDR, SFDVKD. Trimming left V 6 bases short and J 1 base short, with 29 bases between. The CDR3 spells CATSPAGRRDTFHLNYGYTF. DNA of the CDR3: TGTGCCACCAGTCCCGCAGGCCGCCGGGACACATTCCATCTTAACTATGGCTACACCTTC.

This clonotype was detected only a few times. The rearrangement links TRBV7-3 to TRBJ1-1, with D possibly being TRBD1 (6 bases). The germline V gene has CDR1 SGHTA and CDR2 FQGTGA. The CDR3 runs to 13 residues. The V end lost 2 bases, the J end lost 7 bases, and 11 bases lay between the germline ends. The CDR3 reads CASSLHQDSEAFF. Here the CDR3 DNA reads TGTGCCAGCAGCTTACATCAGGACAGTGAAGCTTTCTTT.

This chain's CDR3 is CASSPDRVSNQPQHF. In nucleotides, the CDR3 is TGTGCCAGCAGTCCGGACAGGGTTAGCAATCAGCCCCAGCATTTT. This chain uses TRBV6-1 with TRBJ1-5; 8 bases fit TRBD1. Germline values: CDR1 MNHNS, CDR2 SASEGT. Trimming cost V 5 bases and J 0 bases; bases outside gene matches: 3. The CDR3 totals 15 residues.

V is TRBV30 and J is TRBJ1-2; D uncertain. Trimming took 3 bases from V and 8 from J, leaving 10 bases between them. The CDR3 spans 11 residues. Germline lookup yields CDR1 GTSNPN and CDR2 SVGIG (reference sequence). CDR3 region: CAWSKRGGYTF. The CDR3 DNA reads as TGTGCCTGGAGCAAAAGAGGCGGCTACACCTTC.

The chain couples TRBV5-8 to TRBJ1-2, with 9 positions matching TRBD1. Losses at the gene ends were 4 bases for V and 8 bases for J; bases not matched to a gene: 15. CDR1 and CDR2 (germline): SGHTS, YDEGEE. The CDR3 runs to 16 residues. CDR3 coding DNA: TGTGCCAGCAGCGACGGGCGGACAGGGGAGGCCCTGGGCTACACCTTC. Translation: CASSDGRTGEALGYTF.

This clonotype was recorded a few times. The chain uses TRBV27 and TRBJ1-1; TRBD1 might be the D (6 bases). The CDR3 loop spans 14 amino acids. Between the trimmed V and J ends, which lost 5 bases and 3 bases, there was a span of 13 bases. Per germline, CDR1 MNHEY and CDR2 SMNVEV (reference sequence). The DNA for the CDR3 is TGTGCCAGCAGTAAAAGGGACACCGACACTGAAGCTTTCTTT. It yields the protein CASSKRDTDTEAFF.